This record concerns one T cell receptor beta chain sequence. Its antigen is undetermined. The sample has other DNA sequences that encode this CDR3 too. This entry comes from a study of T cell responses to AZD1222 COVID-19 vaccine. Study as a whole: Analysis merged second doses at about 4 or about 12 weeks.

The CDR3 runs to 13 residues. V lost 5 bases, J lost 1 base, and 9 bases lay in between. Looked up from germline, CDR1 is SGDLS and CDR2 is YYNGEE. Study-level points and caveats: Spike-specific TCR depth and breadth grew after two AZD1222 doses. Vaccine-associated CD4 TCRs ranged over spike, dominating at 160-218 and 743-854. Clonal diversity was possibly underestimated; the donors were predominantly white British and more often female.

Assay: immunoSEQ multiplex PCR; the TCRdb copy retains only in-frame clones and omits some. The sample has around 92,000 clones, about nine tenths seen once. The rearrangement uses TRBV9 and TRBJ1-1; TRBD1 is a possible D gene (5 bases). This TCR derives from an adult in good health. Specimen: peripheral blood, collected on day 0 of AZD1222 vaccination. CDR3 region: CASSRTGNTEAFF. As DNA, the CDR3 is TGTGCCAGCAGTCGTACAGGGAACACTGAAGCTTTCTTT.